This T cell receptor (beta chain) stems from a study of beta chain features in type 1 diabetes. Regarding this clone: No antigen is known for it.

The study's findings and limits: People with Type 1 diabetes carried modestly yet significantly shorter TCRB CDR3s in all four CD4+ subsets.

Expressed TCRB transcripts got sequenced, as all isolated RNA was reverse transcribed. Libraries were prepared by immunoSEQ multiplex PCR; TCRdb keeps only in-frame clonotypes and omits some of them. The table has about 710,000 clones, over 13% seen once. This clonotype was obtained from a young man with type 1 diabetes. Sequenced: naive CD4+ T cells from blood.

In nucleotides, the CDR3 is TGTGCCAGCAGCCAAAGTACAGGGGGATATTCGTCCCTCCACTTT. Translated: CASSQSTGGYSSLHF. This chain joins TRBV14 and TRBJ1-6; 8 nucleotides align to TRBD1. Trimming at V came to 2 bases and at J to 14 bases, leaving 11 bases not matched to a gene. CDR3 size: 15 residues. The germline gives CDR1 SGHDN, CDR2 FVKESK.